A selection of T cell receptor beta chains follows, all from one sample in a study of blood T cell repertoires in COVID-19. The repertoire was sequenced with immunoSEQ multiplex PCR; TCRdb's copy has only in-frame clones and lacks some. In the table there are about 200,000 clones, less than 90% of which are singletons. Sequences were obtained from peripheral blood. Every receptor here comes from a woman between 70 and 85 years old with acute or convalescent COVID-19. CDR3s include the opening cysteine and the closing phenylalanine or tryptophan.

v_gene	j_gene	CDR3aa
TRBV27	TRBJ1-5	CASSLPQGYQPQHF
TRBV6-5	TRBJ1-2	CASRVRGRENYGYTF
TRBV28	TRBJ2-7	CASSRASGVFEQYF
TRBV5-1	TRBJ2-7	CASSLETGTYEQYF
TRBV7-3	TRBJ2-2	CASSLRDTGELFF
TRBV4-1	TRBJ1-6	CASSQSGRMKLLSSPLHF
TRBV4-3	TRBJ2-3	CASSHPGTGVRDTQYF
TRBV2	TRBJ2-7	CASRGLAGDSAYEQYF
TRBV5-1	TRBJ2-1	CASSFLGGQGLNEQFF
TRBV7-6	TRBJ1-5	CASSRVGGSEPQHF
TRBV7-2	TRBJ2-5	CASSSTGITKETQYF
TRBV19	TRBJ1-1	CASSTTGGARAFF
TRBV7-2	TRBJ1-1	CASSRGSGTEAFF
TRBV29-1	TRBJ1-1	CSVNPGGTGTEAFF
TRBV7-9	TRBJ1-3	CASSLKAGAGNTIYF
TRBV11-2	TRBJ1-3	CASSSQGNTIYF
TRBV7-9	TRBJ1-4	CASSSGSTNEKLFF
TRBV2	TRBJ2-5	CASSSRGRETQYF
TRBV25-1	TRBJ1-6	CASSDPARGWSPLHF
TRBV19	TRBJ2-1	CASGRTSGGSYNEQFF
TRBV9	TRBJ2-6	CASSVASRDTYSGANVLTF
TRBV29-1	TRBJ1-6	CSVQESSNSPLHF
TRBV6-4	TRBJ2-1	CATRNGGAPYNEQFF
TRBV29-1	TRBJ2-1	CSVPRGGSYNEQFF
TRBV7-2	TRBJ2-1	CASSPDRSSYNEQFF
TRBV11-3	TRBJ1-1	CASSPGTGGRTEAFF
TRBV11-2	TRBJ1-5	CASSSQVGQPQHF
TRBV4-1	TRBJ1-2	CASAVGRTRADDYTF
TRBV28	TRBJ2-7	CASSSVEGGFYEQYF
TRBV19	TRBJ1-2	CASIGRPSGYGYTF
TRBV6-2/TRBV6-3	TRBJ2-6	CASSYGQLPNVLTF
TRBV27	TRBJ2-5	CASSPSGWETQYF
TRBV6-1	TRBJ2-2	CASSEVLIGLAGVEGELFF
TRBV6-5	TRBJ1-5	CASSYGGDSNQPQHF
TRBV28	TRBJ2-5	CASRGPAKETQYF
TRBV3-1/TRBV3-2	TRBJ2-3	CASSPYQGDADTQYF
TRBV19	TRBJ1-1	CASSIDWGLNTEAFF
TRBV2	TRBJ2-3	CASSRQGRDTDTQYF
TRBV29-1	TRBJ1-2	CSVGDRFNYGYTF
TRBV20-1	TRBJ1-5	CSASGRGGQPQHF
TRBV4-1	TRBJ1-3	CASSQVSGMGNTIYF
TRBV9	TRBJ1-3	CASSGRGTGNTIYF
TRBV14	TRBJ2-7	CASSLAGRSYEQYF
TRBV6-6	TRBJ2-3	CASTQRTATDTQYF
TRBV2	TRBJ2-5	CASSETPIGETQYF
TRBV27	TRBJ1-5	CASSLGLGGNQPQHF
TRBV11-1	TRBJ2-1	CASSKLAGTYNEQFF
TRBV9	TRBJ2-5	CASSAHRGKKQETQYF
TRBV5-1	TRBJ2-7	CASSLTGAQAYEQYF
TRBV9	TRBJ1-2	CASSKRQDRSVHGYTF
TRBV3-1/TRBV3-2	TRBJ1-1	CASSSGRAVRTFF
TRBV6-6	TRBJ2-7	CASSTETGTYEQYF
TRBV6-6	TRBJ1-3	CASSQTGSGNTIYF